Below are 18 T cell receptor beta chains sequenced from a single sample in a study of blood T cell repertoires in COVID-19. Assay used: immunoSEQ multiplex PCR; TCRdb lists only in-frame clones, some missing. The sample records hundreds of thousands of clones, about 89% being singletons. The sequenced material came from PBMCs or T cells enriched from blood (not recorded which). The receptor set was obtained from a woman aged 30 to 39 who had recovered from COVID-19.

This rearrangement joins TRBV5-4 to TRBJ2-7; D call uncertain. The V end was cut by 0 bases, the J end by 0 bases, with 7 bases between. The CDR3 has 14 residues. In germline, CDR1 is SGHNT, CDR2 YYREEE (reference sequence). Here the CDR3 reads CASSLDPGSYEQYF. Written as DNA, the CDR3 is TGTGCCAGCAGCTTGGATCCCGGCTCCTACGAGCAGTACTTC.

Details on this clone: At the DNA level, this CDR3 is encoded by other sequences in the same sample as well. V and J are TRBV4-1 and TRBJ2-1; weak D call: TRBD2 (6 bases). Germline CDR1 is MGHRA and CDR2 is YSYEKL. Deletions cut 2 bases from V and 2 bases from J, with 10 bases between. The CDR3 length is 15 residues. This CDR3 reads CASSQSGLAYNEQFF. The CDR3 nucleotides are TGCGCCAGCAGCCAAAGCGGGTTGGCCTACAATGAGCAGTTCTTC.

This chain links TRBV5-1 with TRBJ2-1; D ambiguous. V was pared by 7 bases and J by 7 bases, with 21 bases between. The CDR3 has 15 residues. Germline lookup yields CDR1 SGHRS and CDR2 YFSETQ. DNA for the CDR3: TGCGCCAGCTATGAGACACCCGTAAGCAATAATGAGCAGTTCTTC. This gives the protein CASYETPVSNNEQFF.

The rearrangement joins TRBV5-1 to TRBJ1-1; the D is unclear. Germline V gene lookup returns CDR1 SGHRS and CDR2 YFSETQ. Trimming shortened V by 0 bases and J by 0 bases, and 6 bases separated the two germline ends. The CDR3 is 14 residues long. The CDR3 protein is CASSLAGMNTEAFF. CDR3 DNA sequence: TGCGCCAGCAGCTTGGCCGGGATGAACACTGAAGCTTTCTTT.

V gene TRBV9 combines with J gene TRBJ1-1; D not resolved. The CDR3 is made up of 15 amino acids. Germline V gives CDR1 SGDLS, CDR2 YYNGEE. The V end lost 0 bases, the J end lost 0 bases, and 9 bases lay between the germline ends. Here the CDR3 DNA reads TGTGCCAGCAGCGTAGGAGGCGGGCTGAACACTGAAGCTTTCTTT. Its protein product is CASSVGGGLNTEAFF.

The chain has TRBV20-1 and TRBJ2-3; D might be TRBD2 (6 bases). Germline V gives CDR1 DFQATT, CDR2 SNEGSKA (reference sequence). The CDR3 extends over 11 amino acids. Written as DNA, the CDR3 is TGCATGCTAGCGAGCACAGATACGCAGTATTTT. This encodes CMLASTDTQYF.

This chain connects TRBV24-1 to TRBJ1-5; maybe TRBD1 (5 bases). Germline CDR1 reads KGHDR; CDR2 reads SFDVKD. The V end lost 2 bases, the J end lost 4 bases, and 14 bases lay between the germline ends. CDR3 length: 16 amino acids. CDR3 nucleotides: TGTGCCACCAGTGATTCGGCGTTAGGGGTGAATCAGCCCCAGCATTTT. Translation: CATSDSALGVNQPQHF.

This chain links TRBV30 with TRBJ1-1; 7 bases line up with TRBD1. After removal of 5 bases from V and 5 bases from J, the junction contained 11 bases not matched to a gene. In germline, CDR1 is GTSNPN, CDR2 SVGIG (reference sequence). The CDR3 has 14 amino acids. The CDR3 bases are TGTGCCTGGGGGACAGTCGGGAGAGGTACTGAAGCTTTCTTT. It translates to CAWGTVGRGTEAFF.

This clone was observed once. V gene TRBV30 combines with J gene TRBJ2-7, with 7 bases lining up with TRBD1. Trimming cost V 0 bases and J 6 bases; bases outside gene matches: 5. CDR1 GTSNPN and CDR2 SVGIG come from the germline V gene (reference sequence). There are 13 residues in the CDR3. The CDR3 DNA reads as TGTGCCTGGAGTGTTACAGGGGCTCTCGAGCAGTACTTC. This translates into CAWSVTGALEQYF. Looking up the rest from reference TRBV30 and TRBJ2-7 gives the full variable domain: SQTIHQWPATLVQPVGSPLSLECTVEGTSNPNLYWYRQAAGRGLQLLFYSVGIGQISSEVPQNLSASRPQDRQFILSSKKLLLSDSGFYLCAWSVTGALEQYFGPGTRLTVT.

V gene TRBV5-1 combines with J gene TRBJ1-1; D remains ambiguous. The V end was cut by 2 bases, the J end by 6 bases, with 11 bases between. Germline lookup yields CDR1 SGHRS and CDR2 YFSETQ. The CDR3 loop spans 13 amino acids. The CDR3 loop is CASSFVEGAEAFF. Written as DNA, the CDR3 is TGCGCCAGCAGCTTCGTTGAGGGCGCTGAAGCTTTCTTT.

This clone was recorded a few times. The J gene is TRBJ2-7, the V gene TRBV30, with 9 bases that match TRBD1. From germline, CDR1 is GTSNPN and CDR2 SVGIG (reference sequence). This CDR3 spans 12 amino acids. The junction had 7 bases not matched to a gene; V was cut back by 1 base and J by 12 bases. The CDR3 spells CAWSATGGWGYF. The CDR3 nucleotides read TGTGCCTGGAGTGCTACAGGGGGCTGGGGGTACTTC.

This chain uses TRBV5-8 with TRBJ2-2; 14 positions match TRBD2. Germline V gene lookup returns CDR1 SGHTS and CDR2 YDEGEE. The CDR3 runs 16 residues. This chain's CDR3 is CAGTSGSGMGTGELFF. CDR3 nucleotides: TGTGCTGGGACTAGCGGGAGTGGAATGGGAACCGGGGAGCTGTTTTTT. Full variable domain (missing parts from reference TRBV5-8 and TRBJ2-2): EAGVTQSPTHLIKTRGQQATLRCSPISGHTSVYWYQQALGLGLQFLLWYDEGEERNRGNFPPRFSGRQFPNYSSELNVNALELEDSALYLCAGTSGSGMGTGELFFGEGSRLTVL.

Points on this clone: Other nucleotide sequences from this sample produce the same CDR3. The chain links TRBV28 to TRBJ1-4; TRBD1 aligns across 10 bases. V trimming: 4 bases; J trimming: 5 bases; junction bases outside the gene matches: 1. Germline V gene sequence: CDR1 MDHEN, CDR2 SYDVKM. The CDR3 is made up of 14 amino acids. CDR3 sequence reads: CASSSGQGNEKLFF. CDR3 nucleotide sequence: TGTGCCAGCAGTTCGGGACAGGGGAATGAAAAACTGTTTTTT.

The chain carries TRBV18 and TRBJ1-1; D uncertain. This CDR3 has 14 residues. The V gene lost 4 bases and the J gene lost 3 bases, with 12 bases spanning the gap. In germline, CDR1 is KGHSH, CDR2 LQKENI. The CDR3, as DNA: TGTGCCAGCTCACTTGGAGGGTTGGACACTGAAGCTTTCTTT. Its protein is CASSLGGLDTEAFF. The full variable domain, rest sourced from reference TRBV18 and TRBJ1-1, is NAGVMQNPRHLVRRRGQEARLRCSPMKGHSHVYWYRQLPEEGLKFMVYLQKENIIDESGMPKERFSAEFPKEGPSILRIQQVVRGDSAAYFCASSLGGLDTEAFFGQGTRLTVV.

This chain uses TRBV18 with TRBJ2-5; D ambiguous. Germline V CDR1 and CDR2: KGHSH, LQKENI. The CDR3 contains 14 residues. V was cut by 3 bases and J by 0 bases, with 8 bases left in between. CDR3: CASSPDNNQETQYF. The CDR3, as DNA: TGTGCCAGCTCACCTGACAATAACCAAGAGACCCAGTACTTC.

This chain joins TRBV7-3 and TRBJ1-1; unclear D gene. Germline lookup yields CDR1 SGHTA and CDR2 FQGTGA. This CDR3 has 13 residues. Trimming pared 2 bases from V and 5 bases from J, leaving 9 bases between. CDR3 loop: CASSLERATEAFF. CDR3 bases: TGTGCCAGCAGCTTAGAGAGGGCGACTGAAGCTTTCTTT.

This clone was counted a single time. J is TRBJ2-7 and V is TRBV2; 9 bases line up with TRBD2. This CDR3 has 16 residues. J lost 3 bases, V lost 4 bases, and 10 bases had no gene match. The germline V gene encodes CDR1 SNHLY and CDR2 FYNNEI. CDR3 sequence reads: CASSVLAGRGDYEQYF. The CDR3 nucleotides are TGTGCCAGCAGTGTTCTAGCGGGACGGGGGGACTACGAGCAGTACTTC.

The chain recombines TRBV7-3 with TRBJ2-2; tentative D call: TRBD2 (6 bases). This CDR3 is 17 amino acids long. Per the germline V gene, CDR1 is SGHTA and CDR2 is FQGTGA. Trimming shortened V by 1 base and J by 6 bases, and 18 bases separated the two germline ends. The CDR3 DNA reads TGTGCCAGCAGCTTAAATAGCGGCTTGCTCGAGGCCGGGGAGCTGTTTTTT. It translates to CASSLNSGLLEAGELFF.